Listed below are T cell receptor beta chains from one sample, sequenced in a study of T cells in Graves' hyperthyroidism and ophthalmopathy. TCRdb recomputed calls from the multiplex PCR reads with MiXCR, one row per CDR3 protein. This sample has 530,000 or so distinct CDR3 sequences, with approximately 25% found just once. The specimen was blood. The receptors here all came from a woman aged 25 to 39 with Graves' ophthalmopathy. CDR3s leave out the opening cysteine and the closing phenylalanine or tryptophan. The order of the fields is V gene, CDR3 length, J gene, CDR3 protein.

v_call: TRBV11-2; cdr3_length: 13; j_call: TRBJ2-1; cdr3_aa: ASSFFSGTGNEQF
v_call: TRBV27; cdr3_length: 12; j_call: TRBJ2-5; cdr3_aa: ASSPDRVQETQY
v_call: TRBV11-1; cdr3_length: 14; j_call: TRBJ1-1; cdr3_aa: ASSLLSGGRNTEAF
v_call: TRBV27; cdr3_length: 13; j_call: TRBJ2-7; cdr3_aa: ASSNPGQGFYEQY
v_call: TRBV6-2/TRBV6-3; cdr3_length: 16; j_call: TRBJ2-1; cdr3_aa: ASSYELAGGSSYNEQF
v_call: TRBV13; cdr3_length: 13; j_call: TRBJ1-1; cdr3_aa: ASSLDRAQNTEAF
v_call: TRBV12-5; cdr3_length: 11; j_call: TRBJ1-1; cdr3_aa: ASGGGTGTEAF
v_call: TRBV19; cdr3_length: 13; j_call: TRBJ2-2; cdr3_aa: ASSIQGTNTGELF
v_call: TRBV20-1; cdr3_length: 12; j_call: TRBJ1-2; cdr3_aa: SMPSGRGGYGYT
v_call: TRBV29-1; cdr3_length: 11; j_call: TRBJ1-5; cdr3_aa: SVVTGGGQPQH